This TCR beta chain was obtained from a study of CD8 T cell repertoires and HIV-1 epitope variants. Across the study: Controls were a CMV, EBV and flu pool, Ebola AY9, and no peptide. IL-2, IL-7 and IL-15 were added on days 3 and 7 of 10-day cultures. Study results and limitations: About 5 clonotypes recognized Nef KF9, one HW9, none TAALDMSHF. Some 10 antigen-specific TCR beta clonotypes were found; roughly 6 seemed cross-reactive to variants.

Method: immunoSEQ multiplex PCR; TCRdb's copy keeps in-frame clones and lacks some. The data contain about 90,000 clones, roughly four fifths of them singletons. Germline trimming cut 3 bases from V and 2 bases from J; bases unmatched to any gene: 8. CDR1 LNHDA and CDR2 SQIVND come from the germline V gene (reference sequence). The CDR3 spans 16 residues. To note about this clone: Its matching antigen is unknown.

The sequence was obtained from a male donor with HIV. The gene calls are TRBV19 and TRBJ1-2; 8 positions agree with TRBD1. Sequenced: uncultured baseline CD8+ T cells from peripheral blood mononuclear cells (PBMCs). Here the CDR3 DNA reads TGTGCCAGTAGTATCATAAGGACAGGGAGAAACTATGGCTACACCTTC. Encoded protein: CASSIIRTGRNYGYTF.